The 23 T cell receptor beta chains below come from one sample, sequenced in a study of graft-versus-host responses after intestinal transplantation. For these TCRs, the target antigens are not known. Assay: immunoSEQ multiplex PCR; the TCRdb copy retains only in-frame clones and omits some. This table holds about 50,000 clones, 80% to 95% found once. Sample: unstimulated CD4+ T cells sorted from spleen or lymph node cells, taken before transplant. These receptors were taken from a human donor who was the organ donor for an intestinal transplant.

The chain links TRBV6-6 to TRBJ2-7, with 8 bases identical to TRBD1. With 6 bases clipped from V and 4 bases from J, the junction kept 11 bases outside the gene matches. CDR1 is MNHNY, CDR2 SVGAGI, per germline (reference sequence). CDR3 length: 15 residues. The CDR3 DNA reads TGTGCCAGCAGCAAAGAGGGGCAGGGGGCTTACGAGCAGTACTTC. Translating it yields CASSKEGQGAYEQYF.

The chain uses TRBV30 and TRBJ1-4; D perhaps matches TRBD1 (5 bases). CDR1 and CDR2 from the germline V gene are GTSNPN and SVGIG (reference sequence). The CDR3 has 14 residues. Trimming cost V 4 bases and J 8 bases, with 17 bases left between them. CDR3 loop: CAWKFRGQWEKLFF. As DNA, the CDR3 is TGTGCCTGGAAATTCCGAGGACAATGGGAAAAACTGTTTTTT.

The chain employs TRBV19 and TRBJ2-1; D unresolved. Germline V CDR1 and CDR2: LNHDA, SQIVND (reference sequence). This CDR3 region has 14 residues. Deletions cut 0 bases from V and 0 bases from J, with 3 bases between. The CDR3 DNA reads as TGTGCCAGTAGTATAGACCACTCCTACAATGAGCAGTTCTTC. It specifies CASSIDHSYNEQFF.

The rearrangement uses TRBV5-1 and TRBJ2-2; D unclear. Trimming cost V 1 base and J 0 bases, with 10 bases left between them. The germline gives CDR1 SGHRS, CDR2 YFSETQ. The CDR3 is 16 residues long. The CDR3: CASSLFWDTNTGELFF. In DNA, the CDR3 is TGCGCCAGCAGCTTGTTTTGGGATACGAACACCGGGGAGCTGTTTTTT.

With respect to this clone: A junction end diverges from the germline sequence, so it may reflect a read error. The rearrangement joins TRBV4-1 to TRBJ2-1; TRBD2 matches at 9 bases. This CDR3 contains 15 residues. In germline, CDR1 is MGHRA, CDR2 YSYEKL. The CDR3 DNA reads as TGTGCCAGCAGCCGAGAGCGGGAGGCCTACAATGAGCAGTTCTTC. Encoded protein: CASSREREAYNEQFF.

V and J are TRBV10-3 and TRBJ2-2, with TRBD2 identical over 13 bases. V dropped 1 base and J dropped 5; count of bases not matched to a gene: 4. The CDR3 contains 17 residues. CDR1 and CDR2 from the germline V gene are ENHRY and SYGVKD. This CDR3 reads CAISEFRLAGGTGELFF. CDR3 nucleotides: TGTGCCATCAGTGAGTTCCGACTAGCGGGAGGAACCGGGGAGCTGTTTTTT.

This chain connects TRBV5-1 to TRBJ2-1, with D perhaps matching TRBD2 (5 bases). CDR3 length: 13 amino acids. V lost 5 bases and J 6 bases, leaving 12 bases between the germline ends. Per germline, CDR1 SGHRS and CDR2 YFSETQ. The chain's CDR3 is CASSFRESNEQFF. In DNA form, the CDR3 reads TGCGCCAGCAGTTTTAGGGAGAGCAATGAGCAGTTCTTC. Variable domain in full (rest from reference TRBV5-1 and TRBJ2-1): KAGVTQTPRYLIKTRGQQVTLSCSPISGHRSVSWYQQTPGQGLQFLFEYFSETQRNKGNFPGRFSGRQFSNSRSEMNVSTLELGDSALYLCASSFRESNEQFFGPGTRLTVL.

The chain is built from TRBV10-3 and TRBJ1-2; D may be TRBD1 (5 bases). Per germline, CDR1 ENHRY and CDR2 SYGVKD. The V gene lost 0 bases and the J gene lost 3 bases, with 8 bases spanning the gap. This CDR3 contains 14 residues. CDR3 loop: CAISESDRYYGYTF. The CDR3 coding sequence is TGTGCCATCAGTGAGTCAGACAGATACTATGGCTACACCTTC.

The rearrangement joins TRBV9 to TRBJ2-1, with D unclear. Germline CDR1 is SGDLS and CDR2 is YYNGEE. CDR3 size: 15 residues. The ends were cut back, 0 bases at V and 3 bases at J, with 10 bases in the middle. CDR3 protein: CASSVGVSVYNEQFF. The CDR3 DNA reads TGTGCCAGCAGCGTAGGGGTCTCGGTCTACAATGAGCAGTTCTTC.

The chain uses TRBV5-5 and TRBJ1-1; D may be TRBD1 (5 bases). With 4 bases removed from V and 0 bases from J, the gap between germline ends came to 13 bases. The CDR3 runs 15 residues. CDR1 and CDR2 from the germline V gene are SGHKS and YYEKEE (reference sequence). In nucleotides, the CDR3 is TGTGCCAGCAGCCTCCGGGACCTCATGAACACTGAAGCTTTCTTT. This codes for CASSLRDLMNTEAFF.

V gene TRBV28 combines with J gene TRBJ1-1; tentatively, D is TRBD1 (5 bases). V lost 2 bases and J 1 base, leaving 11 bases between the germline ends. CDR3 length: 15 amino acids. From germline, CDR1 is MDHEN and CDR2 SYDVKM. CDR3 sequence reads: CASSLRGFSNTEAFF. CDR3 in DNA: TGTGCCAGCAGTTTAAGGGGTTTCTCGAACACTGAAGCTTTCTTT. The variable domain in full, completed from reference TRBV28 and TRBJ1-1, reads DVKVTQSSRYLVKRTGEKVFLECVQDMDHENMFWYRQDPGLGLRLIYFSYDVKMKEKGDIPEGYSVSREKKERFSLILESASTNQTSMYLCASSLRGFSNTEAFFGQGTRLTVV.

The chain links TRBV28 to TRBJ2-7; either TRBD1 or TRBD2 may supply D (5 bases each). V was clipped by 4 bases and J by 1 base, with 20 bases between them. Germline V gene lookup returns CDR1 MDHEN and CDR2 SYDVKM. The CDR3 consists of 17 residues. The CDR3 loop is CASSSMAFGTLSYEQYF. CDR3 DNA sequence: TGTGCCAGCAGTTCTATGGCCTTCGGGACCCTTTCCTACGAGCAGTACTTC. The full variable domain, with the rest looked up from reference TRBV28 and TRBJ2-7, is DVKVTQSSRYLVKRTGEKVFLECVQDMDHENMFWYRQDPGLGLRLIYFSYDVKMKEKGDIPEGYSVSREKKERFSLILESASTNQTSMYLCASSSMAFGTLSYEQYFGPGTRLTVT.

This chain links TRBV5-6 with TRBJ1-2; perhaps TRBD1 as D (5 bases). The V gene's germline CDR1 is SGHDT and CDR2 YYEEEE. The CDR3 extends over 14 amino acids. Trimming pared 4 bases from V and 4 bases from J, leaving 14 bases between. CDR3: CASSPRGTVYGYTF. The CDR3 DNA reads TGTGCCAGCAGCCCCCGGGGGACGGTCTATGGCTACACCTTC.

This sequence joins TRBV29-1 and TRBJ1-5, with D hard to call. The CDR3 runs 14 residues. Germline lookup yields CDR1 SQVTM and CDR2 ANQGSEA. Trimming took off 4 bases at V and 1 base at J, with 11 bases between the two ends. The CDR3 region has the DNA TGCAGCGTTGCCAGTGGGGTAAGCAATCAGCCCCAGCATTTT. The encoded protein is CSVASGVSNQPQHF. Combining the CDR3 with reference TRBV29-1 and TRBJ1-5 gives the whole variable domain SAVISQKPSRDICQRGTSLTIQCQVDSQVTMMFWYRQQPGQSLTLIATANQGSEATYESGFVIDKFPISRPNLTFSTLTVSNMSPEDSSIYLCSVASGVSNQPQHFGDGTRLSIL.

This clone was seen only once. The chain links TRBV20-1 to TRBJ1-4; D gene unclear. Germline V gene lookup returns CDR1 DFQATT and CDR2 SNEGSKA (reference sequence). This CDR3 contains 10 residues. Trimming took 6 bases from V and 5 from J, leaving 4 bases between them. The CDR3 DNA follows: TGCAGTGCCCTAAATGAAAAACTGTTTTTT. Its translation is CSALNEKLFF.

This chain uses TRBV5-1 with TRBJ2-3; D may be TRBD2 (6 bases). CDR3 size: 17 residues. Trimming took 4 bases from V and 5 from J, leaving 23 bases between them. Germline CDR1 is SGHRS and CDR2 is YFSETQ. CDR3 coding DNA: TGCGCCAGCAGCAAACGAGGTGTGGGGGAGGTCCAAGATACGCAGTATTTT. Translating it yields CASSKRGVGEVQDTQYF.

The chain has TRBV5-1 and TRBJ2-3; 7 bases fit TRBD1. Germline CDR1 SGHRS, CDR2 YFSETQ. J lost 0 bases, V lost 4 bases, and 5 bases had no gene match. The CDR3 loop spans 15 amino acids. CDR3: CASSRDRVSTDTQYF. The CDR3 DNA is TGCGCCAGCAGCCGGGACAGAGTTAGCACAGATACGCAGTATTTT.

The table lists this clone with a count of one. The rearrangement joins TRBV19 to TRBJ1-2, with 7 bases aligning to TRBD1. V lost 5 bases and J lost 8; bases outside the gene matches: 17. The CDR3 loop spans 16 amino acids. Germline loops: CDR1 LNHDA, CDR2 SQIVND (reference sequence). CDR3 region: CASSQTPRQGGGGYTF. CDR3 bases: TGTGCCAGTAGTCAAACGCCTCGACAGGGCGGAGGAGGCTACACCTTC.

As DNA, the CDR3 is TGTGCCAGCAGCTTAAGGACGACAAACACCGGGGAGCTGTTTTTT. Residues: CASSLRTTNTGELFF. The J gene is TRBJ2-2, the V gene TRBV7-9; D call uncertain. Germline CDR1 SEHNR, CDR2 FQNEAQ (reference sequence). Trimming removed 2 bases at V and 2 bases at J, with 9 bases between. CDR3 length: 15 residues.

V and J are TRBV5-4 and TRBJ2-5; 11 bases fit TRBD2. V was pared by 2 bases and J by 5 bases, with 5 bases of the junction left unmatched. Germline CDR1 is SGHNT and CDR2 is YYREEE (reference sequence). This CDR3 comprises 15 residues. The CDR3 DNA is TGTGCCAGCAGCTTCTGGTCTAGCGGGAGGGAGACCCAGTACTTC. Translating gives CASSFWSSGRETQYF.

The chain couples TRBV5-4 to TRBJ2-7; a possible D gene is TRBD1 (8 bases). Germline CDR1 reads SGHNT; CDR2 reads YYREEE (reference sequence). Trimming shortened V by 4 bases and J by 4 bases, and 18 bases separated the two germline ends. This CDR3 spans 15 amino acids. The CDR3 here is CASSRGQGGEYEQYF. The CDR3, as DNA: TGTGCCAGCAGCCGCGGACAGGGAGGGGAATACGAGCAGTACTTC.

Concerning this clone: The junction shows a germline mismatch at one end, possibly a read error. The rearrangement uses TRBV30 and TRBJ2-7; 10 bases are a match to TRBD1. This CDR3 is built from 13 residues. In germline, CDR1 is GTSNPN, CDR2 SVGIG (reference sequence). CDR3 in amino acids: CALSGQGGYEQYF. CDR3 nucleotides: TGTGCCTTGAGTGGACAGGGGGGCTACGAGCAGTACTTC.

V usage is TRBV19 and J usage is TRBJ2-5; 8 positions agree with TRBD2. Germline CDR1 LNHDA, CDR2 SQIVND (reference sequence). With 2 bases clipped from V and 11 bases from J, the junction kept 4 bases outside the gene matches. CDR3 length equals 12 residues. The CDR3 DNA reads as TGTGCCAGTAGTATACCCCAGCGGGAGCAGTACTTC. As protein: CASSIPQREQYF. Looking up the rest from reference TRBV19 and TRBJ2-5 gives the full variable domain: DGGITQSPKYLFRKEGQNVTLSCEQNLNHDAMYWYRQDPGQGLRLIYYSQIVNDFQKGDIAEGYSVSREKKESFPLTVTSAQKNPTAFYLCASSIPQREQYFGPGTRLLVL.